This entry features one T cell receptor (beta chain) sequence. Study processing details: Estimation of nucleated cell counts relied on the amplification of reference gene primers. This table comes from immunoSEQ multiplex PCR, and its TCRdb copy is limited to in-frame clones, with some not included. Clonal size and the V and J genes are those of that table, whereas D and trimming came from the DNA. The sample yields fewer than 300,000 clones, roughly 90% seen once. J lost 5 bases, V lost 5 bases, and 8 bases had no gene match. The CDR3 covers 14 residues. CDR1 and CDR2 from the germline V gene are MNHEY and SMNVEV (reference sequence). The sample is drawn from a study of blood T cell repertoires in COVID-19.

Sequences were obtained from peripheral blood. The chain recombines TRBV27 with TRBJ1-2, with 7 nucleotides matching TRBD1. The TCR comes from a woman aged 25-40 years with COVID-19, enrolled during active disease. The CDR3 spells CASSPLDRVYGYTF. The CDR3 bases are TGTGCCAGCAGTCCCTTAGACAGGGTTTATGGCTACACCTTC.